The 11 T cell receptor beta chains given below trace back to one sample, sequenced in a study of CD8 T cells in Susac syndrome. Reverse transcription used about 0.45 to 1 ug RNA and random hexamers. TCRdb independently ran MiXCR on the immunoSEQ multiplex PCR reads; one entry per CDR3 protein. The sample includes about 430,000 distinct CDR3 sequences, approximately 85% of them seen just once. The material sequenced was CD8+ T cells from PBMCs. These receptors originate from a human donor with multiple sclerosis.

The chain has TRBV12-3 or TRBV12-4 and TRBJ2-7; TRBD2 matches at 7 bases. The CDR3 totals 13 residues. V was pared by 6 bases and J by 2 bases, with 4 bases of the junction left unmatched. For the CDR3, the DNA is TGTGCCAGCAGCATAGCGGGCCCCTACGAGCAGTACTTC. This gives the protein CASSIAGPYEQYF.

The rearrangement links TRBV5-1 to TRBJ2-1; 8 bases are shared with TRBD2. V lost 7 bases to trimming and J lost 2 bases; unmatched junction nucleotides: 5. The V gene's germline CDR1 is SGHRS and CDR2 YFSETQ. The CDR3 runs 14 residues. Here the CDR3 reads CASRTGGPYNEQFF. The CDR3 region has the DNA TGCGCCAGCCGGACGGGAGGGCCCTACAATGAGCAGTTCTTC.

The chain links TRBV12-3 or TRBV12-4 to TRBJ2-7; TRBD2 might be the D (6 bases). The CDR3 spans 13 residues. Trimming left V 9 bases short and J 7 bases short, with 19 bases between. The CDR3 DNA sequence: TGTGCCAGTCACCGCCGGGACTCTGATGAGCAGTACTTC. Residues: CASHRRDSDEQYF.

In nucleotides, the CDR3 is TGTGCCAGCAGTTTATCGTTAGCGGGGGGCTCAGATACGCAGTATTTT. It specifies CASSLSLAGGSDTQYF. The J gene is TRBJ2-3, the V gene TRBV27; 10 bases match TRBD2. The V gene end was trimmed by 0 bases and the J gene end by 4 bases; junction bases not matched to a gene: 4. The CDR3 sequence is 16 residues long. The germline gives CDR1 MNHEY, CDR2 SMNVEV (reference sequence).

The rearrangement joins TRBV20-1 to TRBJ2-1; 8 positions agree with TRBD2. Germline values: CDR1 DFQATT, CDR2 SNEGSKA (reference sequence). The CDR3 loop spans 14 amino acids. After removal of 4 bases from V and 8 bases from J, the junction contained 10 bases not matched to a gene. This CDR3 is CSATGERELDEQFF. CDR3 DNA: TGCAGTGCTACCGGGGAGCGGGAGTTGGATGAGCAGTTCTTC.

This chain uses TRBV5-5 with TRBJ2-3, with 7 bases identical to TRBD2. Losses at the gene ends were 4 bases for V and 6 bases for J; bases not matched to a gene: 14. The germline CDR1 and CDR2 sequences are SGHKS and YYEKEE (reference sequence). The CDR3 runs to 16 residues. The CDR3 nucleotides are TGTGCCAGCAGCACCGTATTAACTAGCGTTCAGGATACGCAGTATTTT. As protein: CASSTVLTSVQDTQYF.

This rearrangement joins TRBV27 to TRBJ2-4; D is perhaps TRBD1 (5 bases). Germline loops: CDR1 MNHEY, CDR2 SMNVEV (reference sequence). With 3 bases removed from V and 5 bases from J, the gap between germline ends came to 14 bases. The CDR3 runs to 15 residues. CDR3 in DNA: TGTGCCAGCAGTTTGGACACACCCCCCCAAAACATTCAGTACTTC. Translated, it gives CASSLDTPPQNIQYF.

In this sample, this clonotype turned up once. V gene TRBV4-1 combines with J gene TRBJ1-5; D possibly corresponds to TRBD1 (6 bases). The CDR3 loop spans 14 amino acids. V was trimmed by 3 bases and J by 7 bases, leaving 13 bases between them. The germline V gene encodes CDR1 MGHRA and CDR2 YSYEKL. The CDR3 sequence: CASSQEQGGQPQHF. The CDR3, as DNA: TGCGCCAGCAGCCAGGAACAGGGAGGGCAGCCCCAGCATTTT.

V and J are TRBV21-1 and TRBJ2-6. TRBV21-1 represents a pseudogene. The CDR3 length is 16 residues. CDR3 loop: CASSKREGSGANVLTF. The CDR3 coding sequence is TGTGCCAGCTCGAAACGAGAGGGCTCTGGGGCCAACGTCCTGACTTTC.

The genes are TRBV19 and TRBJ2-7, with D uncertain. Trimming cost V 6 bases and J 1 base, with 13 bases left between them. Germline V gene data show CDR1 as LNHDA and CDR2 as SQIVND (reference sequence). The CDR3 is 14 amino acids. DNA for the CDR3: TGTGCCAGTAGCCCTTCGGACGGTTCCTACGAGCAGTACTTC. It encodes CASSPSDGSYEQYF.

The gene calls are TRBV7-9 and TRBJ2-1; 11 bases are a match to TRBD2. CDR1 and CDR2 from the germline V gene are SEHNR and FQNEAQ (reference sequence). This CDR3 spans 17 amino acids. Trimming at V came to 6 bases and at J to 2 bases, leaving 9 bases not matched to a gene. CDR3 protein: CASSQLAGEVPYNEQFF. CDR3 coding DNA: TGTGCCAGCAGTCAACTAGCGGGAGAGGTTCCCTACAATGAGCAGTTCTTC.